Listed below are T cell receptor beta chains from one sample, sequenced in a study of blood T cells in healthy people across ages. TCRdb independently ran MiXCR on the 5' RACE reads; one entry per CDR3 protein. The table shows more than 1.4 million distinct CDR3 sequences, with 42% occurring only once. Sequences were obtained from blood. Source of these receptors: a young woman in good health. Each CDR3 is given with its conserved first and last residue. The D gene is left open where the match is weak. Not all rows give a size; the values are once, few, many and, for expanded clones, a class.

clone size | J gene | D gene | V gene | CDR3 DNA | CDR3 protein
- | TRBJ1-2 | TRBD1 | TRBV7-3 | TGTGCCAGCAGCCCCCTTATGGTCCTGGGACAGGGGAACTATGGCTACACCTTC | CASSPLMVLGQGNYGYTF
- | TRBJ2-1 | - | TRBV20-1 | TGCAGTGCCAGTCTAGCGCCCTCCTACAATGAGCAGTTCTTC | CSASLAPSYNEQFF
- | TRBJ2-1 | - | TRBV12-3/TRBV12-4 | TGTGCCAGCACTCAATACGGGACGGGTTACAATGAGCAGTTCTTC | CASTQYGTGYNEQFF
few | TRBJ2-1 | - | TRBV7-9 | TGTGCCAGCAGCGACCAAACCGAGCAGTTCTTC | CASSDQTEQFF
few | TRBJ2-3 | - | TRBV5-1 | TGCGCCAGCAGCTTGATGACCGGGTATTCTAGCACAGATACGCAGTATTTT | CASSLMTGYSSTDTQYF
- | TRBJ2-1 | - | TRBV6-1 | TGTGCCAGCAGTGAAGGGGGCGCAATTTACAATGAGCAGTTCTTC | CASSEGGAIYNEQFF
few | TRBJ1-4 | - | TRBV4-2 | TGTGCCAGCAGCCCCGGTGATACTAATGAAAAACTGTTTTTT | CASSPGDTNEKLFF
- | TRBJ1-1 | TRBD1 | TRBV20-1 | TGCAGTGCCACCAACGGACAGGGAGGGACTGAAGCTTTCTTT | CSATNGQGGTEAFF
few | TRBJ2-3 | TRBD2 | TRBV7-2 | TGTGCCAGCAGCTTAGCCCCTAGGACTAGGGGACCGACAGATACGCAGTATTTT | CASSLAPRTRGPTDTQYF
- | TRBJ1-2 | TRBD1 | TRBV30 | TGTGCCTGGAGTTCACCCGGGCAGGGGGGAAACTATGGCTACACCTTC | CAWSSPGQGGNYGYTF
- | TRBJ2-5 | - | TRBV7-9 | TGTGCCAGCAGCTTAGCGCCCGGCGAGACCCAGTACTTC | CASSLAPGETQYF
- | TRBJ2-1 | - | TRBV6-2/TRBV6-3 | TGTGCCAGCAGGCAGGGGACCCTTGGTGAGCAGTTCTTC | CASRQGTLGEQFF
- | TRBJ1-4 | - | TRBV7-8 | TGTGCCAGCAGCTGGGGCCGTAATGAAAAACTGTTTTTT | CASSWGRNEKLFF
- | TRBJ2-5 | TRBD2 | TRBV12-3/TRBV12-4 | TGTGCCAGCAGCTCCCTAGCGGGAGGGTACGATGAGCAGTACTTC | CASSSLAGGYDEQYF
few | TRBJ2-1 | TRBD2 | TRBV7-7 | TGTGCCAGCAGCTTCGATGGGGCGGGAGCGCATGAGCAGTTCTTC | CASSFDGAGAHEQFF
- | TRBJ2-7 | - | TRBV5-6 | TGTGCCAGCAGCACTCCGGGACACCCCCTCGAGCAGTACTTC | CASSTPGHPLEQYF
- | TRBJ1-2 | - | TRBV27 | TGTGCCAGCAGTCGGGGGACTGGCTACACCTTC | CASSRGTGYTF
- | TRBJ1-3 | - | TRBV4-1 | TGCGCCAACAGCCGCATACAGGGACTCTCTGGAAACACCATATATTTT | CANSRIQGLSGNTIYF
- | TRBJ2-7 | - | TRBV15 | TGTGCCACCAGCCCACGGCGGACAGCCTTAGGGAAAGGCGAGCAGTACTTC | CATSPRRTALGKGEQYF
- | TRBJ2-7 | TRBD1 | TRBV27 | TGTGCCAGCAGAAGAACCGGGACAGGGGTTAAATCCTACGAGCAGTACTTC | CASRRTGTGVKSYEQYF
once | TRBJ2-7 | TRBD2 | TRBV20-1 | TGCAGTGCTTCCGGGACTACCTTTTACGAGCAGTACTTC | CSASGTTFYEQYF
- | TRBJ1-1 | - | TRBV20-1 | TGCAGTGCGACGGGACACAGCAACACTGAAGCTTTCTTT | CSATGHSNTEAFF
- | TRBJ2-7 | - | TRBV4-2 | TGTGCCAGCAGCCAAGATAAGGCGGGCGCCTCCTACGAGCAGTACTTC | CASSQDKAGASYEQYF
- | TRBJ2-7 | TRBD1 | TRBV7-2 | TGCGCCAGCAGCTCCACCGGGACAGCGTACGAGCAGTACTTC | CASSSTGTAYEQYF
many | TRBJ1-2 | - | TRBV29-1 | TGCAGCGTTGGGGACTCGTATGGCTACACCTTC | CSVGDSYGYTF
- | TRBJ2-4 | TRBD2 | TRBV7-3 | TGTGCCAGCAGCGCTAGCGGGAGGGAGACCCTGTACTTC | CASSASGRETLYF
- | TRBJ2-1 | TRBD2 | TRBV10-3 | TGTGCCATCAGTGAGCGGCGGGGGGGTTGGGGATCCTACAATGAGCAGTTCTTC | CAISERRGGWGSYNEQFF
- | TRBJ1-1 | TRBD1 | TRBV4-1 | TGCGCCAGCAGCCAGAATCCTCAGGGGGCTGTTAACACTGAAGCTTTCTTT | CASSQNPQGAVNTEAFF
- | TRBJ2-7 | - | TRBV20-1 | TGCAGTGCCGCATCTAGCTCCAACTCCTACGAGCAGTACTTC | CSAASSSNSYEQYF
few | TRBJ2-1 | TRBD2 | TRBV12-3/TRBV12-4 | TGTGCCAGCAGTCCCTGGGAGCGGGGGTACAATGAGCAGTTCTTC | CASSPWERGYNEQFF
few | TRBJ2-1 | - | TRBV27 | TGTGCCAGCAGTTTATCAGGGCGGAGCAATGAGCAGTTCTTC | CASSLSGRSNEQFF
- | TRBJ2-3 | TRBD2 | TRBV12-3/TRBV12-4 | TGTGCCAGCAGTGATCTAGCGGGGGTTCGAACAGATACGCAGTATTTT | CASSDLAGVRTDTQYF
- | TRBJ2-1 | - | TRBV20-1 | TGCAGTGCTTGCTGCTCGTCGGCAAATGAGCAGTTCTTC | CSACCSSANEQFF
- | TRBJ2-1 | - | TRBV4-1 | TGCGCCAGCAGCCAAGTCTTAGAACTAGGGTTAGATGAGCAGTTCTTC | CASSQVLELGLDEQFF
once | TRBJ1-1 | - | TRBV13 | TGTGCCGGCAGCTTAGCTCTTGGCCAAGCTTTCTTT | CAGSLALGQAFF
- | TRBJ2-6 | - | TRBV12-3/TRBV12-4 | TGTGCCAGCATACTGGTTGGGTCTGGGGCCAACGTCCTGACTTTC | CASILVGSGANVLTF
few | TRBJ2-7 | - | TRBV9 | TGTGCCAGCAGCGTAGAGGGTAAAAAGCAGTACTTC | CASSVEGKKQYF
- | TRBJ2-7 | - | TRBV5-1 | TGCGCCAGCAGCGCCGGTGAACTAGCATCCTACGAGCAGTACTTC | CASSAGELASYEQYF
- | TRBJ1-2 | - | TRBV25-1 | TGTGCCAGCAGTGAACCCGGACGGAACCATGGCTACACCTTC | CASSEPGRNHGYTF
- | TRBJ1-2 | - | TRBV28 | TGTGCCAGCAGTTCCCTCAGGCCTAACTATGGCTACACCTTC | CASSSLRPNYGYTF